The entry below gives a single T cell receptor beta chain sequence along with its context. The antigen remains unidentified. These data belong to a study of T-cell reconstitution after alpha-beta-depleted transplantation in children. Unique molecular identifiers were used to barcode this TCRbeta library. From the PCR reads, TCRdb called clonotypes with MiXCR, one entry per CDR3 protein. The table has approximately 500,000 distinct CDR3 sequences, 25% to 30% seen once. The V gene's germline CDR1 is MNHEY and CDR2 SMNVEV (reference sequence). The V gene lost 4 bases and the J gene lost 6 bases, with 13 bases spanning the gap. The CDR3 totals 13 residues. Study-wide results and limits: Roughly two months post-transplant, alpha-beta T cells reportedly originated from several hundred graft clones that had expanded.

The chain carries TRBV27 and TRBJ2-7; D is possibly TRBD1 (7 bases). The starting material was PBMCs, obtained before TCRalphabeta/CD19-depleted stem cell transplant. The clonotype originates from a boy in the first two years of life with Wiskott-Aldrich syndrome, due to receive a stem cell transplant. The CDR3: CASSSQGRREQYF. CDR3 sequence (DNA): TGTGCCAGCAGTTCACAGGGGAGGCGCGAGCAGTACTTC.